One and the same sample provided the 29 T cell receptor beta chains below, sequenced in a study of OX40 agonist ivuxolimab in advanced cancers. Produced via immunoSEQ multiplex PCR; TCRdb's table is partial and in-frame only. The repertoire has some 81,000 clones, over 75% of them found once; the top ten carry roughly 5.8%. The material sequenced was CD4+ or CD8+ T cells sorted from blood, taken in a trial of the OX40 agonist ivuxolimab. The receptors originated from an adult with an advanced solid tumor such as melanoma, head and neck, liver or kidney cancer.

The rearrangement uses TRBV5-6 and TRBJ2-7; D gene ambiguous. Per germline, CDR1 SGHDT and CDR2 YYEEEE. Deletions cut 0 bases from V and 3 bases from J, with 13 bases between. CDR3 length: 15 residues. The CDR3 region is CASSLGFGRNYEQYF. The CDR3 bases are TGTGCCAGCAGCTTGGGCTTTGGCAGAAACTACGAGCAGTACTTC.

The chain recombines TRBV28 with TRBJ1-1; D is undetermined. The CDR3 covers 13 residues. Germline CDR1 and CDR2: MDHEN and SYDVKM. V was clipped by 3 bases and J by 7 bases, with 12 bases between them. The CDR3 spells CASSFDPVFEAFF. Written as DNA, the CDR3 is TGTGCCAGCAGTTTCGATCCTGTCTTTGAAGCTTTCTTT.

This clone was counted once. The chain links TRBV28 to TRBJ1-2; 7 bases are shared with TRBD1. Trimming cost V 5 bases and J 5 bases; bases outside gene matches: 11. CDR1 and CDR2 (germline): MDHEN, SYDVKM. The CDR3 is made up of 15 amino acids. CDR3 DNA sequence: TGTGCCAGCAGTCCCCACGGACAGGCCATTTATGGCTACACCTTC. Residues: CASSPHGQAIYGYTF.

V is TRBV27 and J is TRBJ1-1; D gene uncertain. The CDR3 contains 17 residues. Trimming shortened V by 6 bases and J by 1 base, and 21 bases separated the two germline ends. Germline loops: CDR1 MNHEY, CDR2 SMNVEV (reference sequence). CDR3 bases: TGTGCCAGCAGAGCAGTAAAGACACAAGTTACGAACACTGAAGCTTTCTTT. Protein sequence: CASRAVKTQVTNTEAFF.

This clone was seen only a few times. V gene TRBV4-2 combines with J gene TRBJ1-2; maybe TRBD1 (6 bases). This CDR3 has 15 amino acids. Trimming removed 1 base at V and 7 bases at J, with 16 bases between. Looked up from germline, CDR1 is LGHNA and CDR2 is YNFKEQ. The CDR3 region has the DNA TGTGCCAGCAGCCAAGTCGCGCAGGGGCGCTCTGGCTACACCTTC. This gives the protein CASSQVAQGRSGYTF.

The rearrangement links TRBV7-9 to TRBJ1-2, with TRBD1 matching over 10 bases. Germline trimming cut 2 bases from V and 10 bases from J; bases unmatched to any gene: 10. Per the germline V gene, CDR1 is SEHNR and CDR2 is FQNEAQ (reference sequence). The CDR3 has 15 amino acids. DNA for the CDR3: TGTGCCAGCAGCTTATCTACCGGGACAGGGGCTCACTACACCTTC. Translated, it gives CASSLSTGTGAHYTF. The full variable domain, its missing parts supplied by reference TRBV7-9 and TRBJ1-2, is DTGVSQNPRHKITKRGQNVTFRCDPISEHNRLYWYRQTLGQGPEFLTYFQNEAQLEKSRLLSDRFSAERPKGSFSTLEIQRTEQGDSAMYLCASSLSTGTGAHYTFGSGTRLTVV.

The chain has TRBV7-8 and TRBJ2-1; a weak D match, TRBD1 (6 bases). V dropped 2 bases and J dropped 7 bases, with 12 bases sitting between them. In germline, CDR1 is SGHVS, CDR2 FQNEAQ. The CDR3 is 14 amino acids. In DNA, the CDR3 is TGTGCCAGCAGCTTATTCTCGCAGGGGAATGAGCAGTTCTTC. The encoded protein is CASSLFSQGNEQFF.

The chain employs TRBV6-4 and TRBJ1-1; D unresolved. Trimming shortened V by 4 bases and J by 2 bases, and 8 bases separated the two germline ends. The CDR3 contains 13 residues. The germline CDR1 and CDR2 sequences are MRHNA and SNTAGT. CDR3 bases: TGTGCCAGCAGTGCGCGGACCAACACTGAAGCTTTCTTT. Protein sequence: CASSARTNTEAFF.

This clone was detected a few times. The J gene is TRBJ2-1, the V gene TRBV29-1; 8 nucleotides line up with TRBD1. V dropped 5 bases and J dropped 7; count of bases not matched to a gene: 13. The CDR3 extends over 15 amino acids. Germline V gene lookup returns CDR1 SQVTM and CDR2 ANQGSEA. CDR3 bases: TGCAGCGTTCGAACCCCCAAAAGGACAGGGAATGAGCAGTTCTTC. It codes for CSVRTPKRTGNEQFF.

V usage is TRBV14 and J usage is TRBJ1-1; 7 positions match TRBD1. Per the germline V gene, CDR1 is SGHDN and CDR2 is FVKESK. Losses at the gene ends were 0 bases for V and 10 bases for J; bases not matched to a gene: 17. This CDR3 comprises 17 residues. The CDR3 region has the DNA TGTGCCAGCAGCCAAGACCCGAGATGGGCAGGGGGGCGAGGAGCTTTCTTT. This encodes CASSQDPRWAGGRGAFF.

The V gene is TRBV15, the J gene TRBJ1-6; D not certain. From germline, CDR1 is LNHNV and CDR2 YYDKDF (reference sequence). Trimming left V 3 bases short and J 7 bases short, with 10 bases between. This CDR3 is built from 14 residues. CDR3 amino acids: CATSRPTTNSPLHF. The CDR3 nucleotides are TGTGCCACCAGCAGGCCGACAACGAATTCACCCCTCCACTTT.

CDR3 DNA sequence: TGTGCCAGCCCCCTCTCGCCCTCCTATAATTCACCCCTCCACTTT. This gives the protein CASPLSPSYNSPLHF. This rearrangement joins TRBV6-6 to TRBJ1-6; D is unclear. CDR3 length: 15 residues. V was cut by 8 bases and J by 0 bases, with 11 bases left in between. CDR1 MNHNY and CDR2 SVGAGI come from the germline V gene (reference sequence).

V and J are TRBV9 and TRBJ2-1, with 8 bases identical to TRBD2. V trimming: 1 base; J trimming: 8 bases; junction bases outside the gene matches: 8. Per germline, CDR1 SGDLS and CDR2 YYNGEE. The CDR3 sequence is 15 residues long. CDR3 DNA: TGTGCCAGCAGCGTAATGAGCGGGAGCGAATATGAGCAGTTCTTC. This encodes CASSVMSGSEYEQFF.

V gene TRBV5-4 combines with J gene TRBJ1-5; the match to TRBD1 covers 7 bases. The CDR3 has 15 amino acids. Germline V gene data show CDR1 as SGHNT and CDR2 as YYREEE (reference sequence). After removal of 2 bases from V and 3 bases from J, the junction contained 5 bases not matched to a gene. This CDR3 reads CASSLRTGVNQPQHF. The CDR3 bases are TGTGCCAGCAGCTTAAGAACAGGGGTCAATCAGCCCCAGCATTTT.

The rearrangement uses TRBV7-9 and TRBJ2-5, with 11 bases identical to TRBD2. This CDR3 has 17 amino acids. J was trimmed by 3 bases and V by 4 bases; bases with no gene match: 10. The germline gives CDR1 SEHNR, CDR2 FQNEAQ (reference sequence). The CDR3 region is CASSSRRSGLAEETQYF. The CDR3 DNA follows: TGTGCCAGCAGCTCACGTCGGTCGGGACTAGCGGAAGAGACCCAGTACTTC.

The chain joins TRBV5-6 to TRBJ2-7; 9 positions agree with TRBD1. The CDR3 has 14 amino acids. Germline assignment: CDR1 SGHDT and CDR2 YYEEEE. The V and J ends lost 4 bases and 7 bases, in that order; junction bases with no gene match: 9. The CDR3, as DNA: TGTGCCAGCAGCGGCCGGGACAGGGTTGGAGAGCAGTACTTC. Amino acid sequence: CASSGRDRVGEQYF.

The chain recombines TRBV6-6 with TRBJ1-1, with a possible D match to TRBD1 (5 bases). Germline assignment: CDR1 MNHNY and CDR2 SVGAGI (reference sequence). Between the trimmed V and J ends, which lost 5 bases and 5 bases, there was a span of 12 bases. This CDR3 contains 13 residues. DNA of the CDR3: TGTGCCAGCAGTCCGGGACCGAGGACTGAAGCTTTCTTT. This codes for CASSPGPRTEAFF.

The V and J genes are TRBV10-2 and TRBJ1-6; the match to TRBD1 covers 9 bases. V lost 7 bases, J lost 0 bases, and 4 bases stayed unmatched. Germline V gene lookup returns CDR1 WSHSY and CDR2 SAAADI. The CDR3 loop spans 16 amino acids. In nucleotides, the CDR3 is TGCGCCAGCAACGGACAGGGGAGCTCCTATAATTCACCCCTCCACTTT. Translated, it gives CASNGQGSSYNSPLHF.

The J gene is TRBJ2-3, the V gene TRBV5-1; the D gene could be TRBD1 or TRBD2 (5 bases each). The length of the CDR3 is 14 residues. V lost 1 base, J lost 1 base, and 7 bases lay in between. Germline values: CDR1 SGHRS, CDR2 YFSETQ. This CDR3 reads CASSLMGGTDTQYF. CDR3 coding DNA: TGCGCCAGCAGCTTGATGGGGGGCACAGATACGCAGTATTTT.

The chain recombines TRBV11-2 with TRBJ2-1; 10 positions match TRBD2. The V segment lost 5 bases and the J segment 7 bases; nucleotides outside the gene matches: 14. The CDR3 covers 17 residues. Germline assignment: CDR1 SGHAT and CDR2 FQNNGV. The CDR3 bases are TGTGCCAGCAGCCTGACCTCTAGCGGGAGTAGGTGGAATGAGCAGTTCTTC. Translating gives CASSLTSSGSRWNEQFF.

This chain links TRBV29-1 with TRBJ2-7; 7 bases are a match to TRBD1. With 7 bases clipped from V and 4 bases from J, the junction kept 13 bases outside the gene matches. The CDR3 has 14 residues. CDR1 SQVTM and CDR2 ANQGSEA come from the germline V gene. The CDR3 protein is CSGVKTGNKYEQYF. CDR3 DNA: TGCAGCGGGGTGAAGACAGGGAATAAGTACGAGCAGTACTTC.

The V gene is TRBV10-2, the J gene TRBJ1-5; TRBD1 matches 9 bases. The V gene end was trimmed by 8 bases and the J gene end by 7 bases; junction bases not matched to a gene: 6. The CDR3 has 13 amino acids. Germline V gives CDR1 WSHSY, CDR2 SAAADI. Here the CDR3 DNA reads TGCGCCAGCGGAACAGGGGGCGGGCAGCCCCAGCATTTT. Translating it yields CASGTGGGQPQHF.

CDR3 DNA sequence: TGTGCCAGCAGTTACTCGCCTGGTCTCTCCTACGAGCAGTACTTC. This codes for CASSYSPGLSYEQYF. V is TRBV6-5 and J is TRBJ2-7; D call uncertain. The length of the CDR3 is 15 residues. Germline CDR1 MNHEY, CDR2 SVGAGI. V dropped 0 bases and J dropped 0 bases, with 9 bases sitting between them.

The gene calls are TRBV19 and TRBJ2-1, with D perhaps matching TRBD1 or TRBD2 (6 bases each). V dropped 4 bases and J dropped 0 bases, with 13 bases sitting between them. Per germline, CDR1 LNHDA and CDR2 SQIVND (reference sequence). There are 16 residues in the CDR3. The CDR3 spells CASSTPRGPSYNEQFF. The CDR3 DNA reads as TGTGCCAGTAGTACCCCCCGGGGGCCCTCCTACAATGAGCAGTTCTTC.

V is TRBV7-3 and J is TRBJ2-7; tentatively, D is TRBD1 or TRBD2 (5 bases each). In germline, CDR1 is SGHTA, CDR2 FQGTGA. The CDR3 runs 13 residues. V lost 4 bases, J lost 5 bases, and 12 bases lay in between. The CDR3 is CASSYGAADEQYF. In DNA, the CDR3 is TGTGCCAGCAGCTACGGGGCGGCCGACGAGCAGTACTTC.

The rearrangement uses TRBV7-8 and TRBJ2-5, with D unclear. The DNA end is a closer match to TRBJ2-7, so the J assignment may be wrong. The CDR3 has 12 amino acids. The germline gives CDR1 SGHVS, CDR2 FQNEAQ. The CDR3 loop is CASSLDATEQYF. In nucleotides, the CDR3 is TGTGCCAGCAGCTTAGACGCGACCGAGCAGTACTTC.

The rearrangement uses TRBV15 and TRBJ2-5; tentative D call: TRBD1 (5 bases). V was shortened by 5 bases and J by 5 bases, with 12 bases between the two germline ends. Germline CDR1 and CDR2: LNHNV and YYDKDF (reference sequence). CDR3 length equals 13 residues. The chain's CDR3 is CATSGHPRETQYF. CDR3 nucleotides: TGTGCCACCAGCGGACACCCACGGGAGACCCAGTACTTC.

The DNA for the CDR3 is TGTGCCAGCAGCTTCGACAGGGGGCCCGCGGCAGATACGCAGTATTTT. This encodes CASSFDRGPAADTQYF. The chain combines TRBV7-2 with TRBJ2-3; 10 bases match TRBD1. The CDR3 runs to 16 residues. V lost 3 bases and J lost 4; bases outside the gene matches: 7. CDR1 is SGHTA, CDR2 FQGNSA, per germline.

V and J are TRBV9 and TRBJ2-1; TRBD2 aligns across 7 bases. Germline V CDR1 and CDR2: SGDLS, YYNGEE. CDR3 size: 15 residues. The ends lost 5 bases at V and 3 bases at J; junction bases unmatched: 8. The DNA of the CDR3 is TGTGCCAGCAGTCGAAGCGGGACCGACTACAATGAGCAGTTCTTC. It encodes CASSRSGTDYNEQFF.